This T cell receptor beta chain was identified in a study of T-cell reconstitution after alpha-beta-depleted transplantation in children. CDR3 length: 13 residues. The ends were cut back, 0 bases at V and 4 bases at J, with 7 bases in the middle. CDR1 is GTSNPN and CDR2 is SVGIG in the germline V gene (reference sequence). Unique molecular identifiers were used to barcode this TCRbeta library. A single record per CDR3 protein comes from TCRdb applying MiXCR to the PCR reads. Of about 610,000 distinct CDR3 sequences in the sample, approximately 10% were seen once. The source of this sequence is a human donor who donated a stem cell graft to a child with acute myeloid leukemia. The chain has TRBV30 and TRBJ1-3; unclear D gene. Sequences were derived from PBMCs from the stem cell graft donor, sampled from the stem cell graft. CDR3 sequence: CAWSVLSGNTIYF. CDR3 nucleotide sequence: TGTGCCTGGAGTGTCCTATCCGGAAACACCATATATTTT.